This TCR beta chain was profiled in a study of metastatic and nonmetastatic thyroid tumors. The overall study: Repertoire comparison spanned blood and tumor or nodule tissue of malignant and benign thyroid patients. Study outcomes and limitations: It was reported that TCR beta diversity was significantly higher in malignant thyroid tumors than benign nodules, in blood and tumor.

Methods used by the authors: The distant-metastasis classifier for papillary thyroid cancer was built from CDR3 differences across clinicopathological groups. TCRdb re-clonotyped the PCR reads via MiXCR. TCRdb, rather than the study authors, made the V and J calls. The profile shows 11,000 to 15,000 clones, approximately 12% of them singletons. Unmatched junction bases numbered 4, after V lost 2 bases and J lost 7 bases. Germline V gene lookup returns CDR1 MNHEY and CDR2 SVGAGI. CDR3 length: 15 amino acids. Thyroid surgery was preceded by no treatment in any patient. In its sample, this clone ranks as medium-sized. Its antigen is unidentified.

The sequence derives from a female donor with papillary thyroid cancer or a benign thyroid nodule (not recorded which). Some clones in this sample may be carry-over from other donors' samples. V gene TRBV6-5 combines with J gene TRBJ1-6, with 8 bases identical to TRBD1. Source material: blood. CDR3: CASSYDRGPNSPLHF. The CDR3 DNA is TGTGCCAGCAGTTACGACAGGGGCCCGAATTCACCCCTCCACTTT.